The T cell receptor beta chain described here comes from a study of cytomegalovirus exposure and HLA in healthy donors. This clone was recorded once. The V and J ends lost 5 bases and 5 bases respectively, with 17 bases between them. Looked up from germline, CDR1 is SQVTM and CDR2 is ANQGSEA. CDR3 length equals 14 residues. The primer mix had 60 Vbeta and 13 Jbeta primers. As originally analysed: Approximately 11 million of the 80 million or so unique TCR beta chains counted in a later analysis were shared. Some clones are missing from TCRdb's copy, which holds only in-frame ones; the method was immunoSEQ multiplex PCR. V and J calls and clone size are those listed in that table; D and trimming were worked out from the DNA. The sample has 95,000 to 150,000 clones, roughly 80% seen once; the top ten hold approximately 10%.

The chain recombines TRBV29-1 with TRBJ2-3; the D is unclear. This TCR was sampled from a man aged 25 to 45 in good health and CMV-seropositive. Sample: PBMCs. The CDR3 reads CSVPLTRGGDTQYF. The CDR3 nucleotides are TGCAGCGTTCCTTTGACCCGCGGTGGAGATACGCAGTATTTT.